A selection of T cell receptor beta chains follows, all from one sample in a study of T cell responses to AZD1222 COVID-19 vaccine. Here immunoSEQ multiplex PCR was the method, and the copy in TCRdb shows in-frame clones only, minus some. Of tens of thousands of clones listed, more than 60% are singletons. The source material was peripheral blood, sampled on day 0 of MenACWY control vaccination. The receptors were sampled from an adult in good health. The CDR3 runs from the conserved cysteine through the conserved F or W. The order of the fields is CDR3 length, clone size, V gene, D gene, J gene, CDR3 protein, CDR3 DNA. A D gene is named only where the DNA matches it firmly. Some rows mark clone size as missing; the rest say once, few, many or name a class of expanded clone.

15,.,TRBV28,TRBD2,TRBJ2-1,CASSSPSGRVHEQFF,TGTGCCAGCAGTTCCCCCAGCGGGAGAGTGCATGAGCAGTTCTTC
12,once,TRBV28,.,TRBJ1-2,CASSLHQRGYTF,TGTGCCAGCAGTTTACATCAGCGGGGCTACACCTTC
12,medium-sized,TRBV12-3/TRBV12-4,.,TRBJ2-7,CASSLGIYEQYF,TGTGCCAGCAGTTTGGGGATCTACGAGCAGTACTTC
13,few,TRBV5-6,.,TRBJ1-2,CASTFGGHHGYTF,TGTGCCAGCACCTTCGGGGGGCATCATGGCTACACCTTC
14,.,TRBV6-5,TRBD1,TRBJ1-6,CASRSGQGNSPLHF,TGTGCCAGCAGATCCGGACAGGGCAATTCACCCCTCCACTTT
15,few,TRBV11-1,.,TRBJ2-7,CASSLGQSSSYEQYF,TGTGCCAGCAGCTTAGGACAGTCTAGCTCCTACGAGCAGTACTTC
15,.,TRBV9,TRBD1,TRBJ1-4,CASSAQGGEGEKLFF,TGTGCCAGCAGCGCCCAGGGGGGTGAAGGTGAAAAACTGTTTTTT
14,.,TRBV29-1,TRBD1,TRBJ2-7,CSAIEGALSYEQYF,TGCAGCGCCATTGAGGGGGCCTTGTCCTACGAGCAGTACTTC
16,.,TRBV10-3,TRBD1,TRBJ1-1,CAISQMTGGYYTEAFF,TGTGCCATCAGTCAAATGACAGGGGGCTACTACACTGAAGCTTTCTTT
17,.,TRBV5-1,.,TRBJ2-4,CASSRPLTGPAKNIQYF,TGCGCCAGCAGCCGCCCACTAACAGGGCCCGCCAAAAACATTCAGTACTTC
15,once,TRBV7-9,.,TRBJ2-7,CASSLGERVSYEQYF,TGTGCCAGCAGCTTAGGGGAGAGGGTCTCCTACGAGCAGTACTTC
18,.,TRBV14,.,TRBJ2-5,CASSQLKNLGKAQETQYF,TGTGCCAGCAGCCAACTCAAGAATTTGGGGAAGGCGCAAGAGACCCAGTACTTC
13,.,TRBV30,.,TRBJ1-1,CACLRGLNTEAFF,TGTGCCTGCCTGCGGGGCCTGAACACTGAAGCTTTCTTT
18,.,TRBV18,TRBD2,TRBJ2-1,CASSPWRIAGRSDNEQFF,TGTGCCAGCTCACCCTGGAGGATAGCGGGAAGGAGTGACAATGAGCAGTTCTTC
12,.,TRBV25-1,.,TRBJ1-2,CASSERGLGYTF,TGTGCCAGCAGTGAGCGGGGACTGGGCTACACCTTC
12,.,TRBV3-1/TRBV3-2,.,TRBJ1-3,CASNRAGNTIYF,TGTGCCAGCAACAGGGCCGGAAACACCATATATTTT
14,once,TRBV6-1,TRBD2,TRBJ2-3,CASSEGGGADTQYF,TGTGCCAGCAGTGAAGGCGGGGGGGCAGATACGCAGTATTTT
15,.,TRBV5-1,.,TRBJ2-2,CASSTQDSRTGELFF,TGCGCCAGCAGCACTCAGGACAGTCGGACCGGGGAGCTGTTTTTT
14,.,TRBV6-2/TRBV6-3,.,TRBJ1-3,CASSLPSSGNTIYF,TGTGCCAGCAGTTTGCCGAGCTCTGGAAACACCATATATTTT
15,.,TRBV11-2,.,TRBJ2-5,CASSRVGLAEETQYF,TGTGCCAGCAGCCGCGTAGGGCTAGCCGAAGAGACCCAGTACTTC
16,.,TRBV28,TRBD1,TRBJ2-1,CASGKPGQGRYNEQFF,TGTGCCAGCGGCAAGCCGGGACAGGGGCGATACAATGAGCAGTTCTTC
14,.,TRBV19,TRBD1,TRBJ2-7,CASRGRQGAGEQYF,TGTGCCAGTAGGGGAAGACAGGGGGCGGGGGAGCAGTACTTC
16,.,TRBV5-1,.,TRBJ1-1,CASSSEGWGANTEAFF,TGCGCCAGCAGCTCCGAGGGCTGGGGGGCTAACACTGAAGCTTTCTTT
14,.,TRBV3-1/TRBV3-2,.,TRBJ2-1,CATGRDLSYNEQFF,TGTGCCACCGGCCGGGACCTCTCCTACAATGAGCAGTTCTTC
15,.,TRBV4-1,TRBD2,TRBJ2-1,CASSQPGLADNEQFF,TGCGCCAGCAGCCAACCGGGACTAGCAGACAATGAGCAGTTCTTC
15,.,TRBV4-1,.,TRBJ2-2,CASSQRWGVTGELFF,TGCGCCAGCAGCCAAAGGTGGGGAGTCACCGGGGAGCTGTTTTTT
12,.,TRBV6-1,.,TRBJ1-2,CASSDTGHGYTF,TGTGCCAGCAGTGATACAGGGCATGGCTACACCTTC
13,few,TRBV3-1/TRBV3-2,.,TRBJ1-2,CASSQEPGGGYTF,TGTGCCAGCAGCCAAGAGCCCGGGGGGGGCTACACCTTC
16,few,TRBV9,TRBD2,TRBJ2-2,CASSLRLAGGTGELFF,TGTGCCAGCAGCCTAAGACTAGCGGGAGGTACCGGGGAGCTGTTTTTT
15,.,TRBV14,.,TRBJ2-1,CASSRQGSSYNEQFF,TGTGCCAGCAGCCGCCAGGGGAGCTCCTACAATGAGCAGTTCTTC
15,.,TRBV27,TRBD1,TRBJ2-1,CASSPQGAGNNEQFF,TGTGCCAGCAGCCCACAGGGGGCCGGGAACAATGAGCAGTTCTTC
15,.,TRBV28,TRBD1,TRBJ1-6,CASTPPRGRNSPLHF,TGTGCCAGCACTCCACCCAGGGGGCGGAATTCACCCCTCCACTTT
15,.,TRBV18,.,TRBJ2-3,CASSPFERLTDTQYF,TGTGCCAGCTCACCCTTCGAGCGCCTCACAGATACGCAGTATTTT
15,.,TRBV9,TRBD1,TRBJ1-2,CASSVRTGEDYGYTF,TGTGCCAGCAGCGTCAGGACAGGGGAGGACTATGGCTACACCTTC
12,.,TRBV27,.,TRBJ1-1,CASSHINTEAFF,TGTGCCAGCAGCCATATTAACACTGAAGCTTTCTTT
15,.,TRBV19,.,TRBJ1-5,CASSQLGGEIEPQHF,TGTGCCAGTAGTCAACTAGGGGGTGAAATTGAGCCCCAGCATTTT
15,.,TRBV18,TRBD2,TRBJ2-2,CASLGLAGGTGELFF,TGTGCCAGCCTAGGACTAGCGGGAGGCACCGGGGAGCTGTTTTTT
13,.,TRBV29-1,.,TRBJ2-7,CSVESPPGREQYF,TGCAGCGTTGAATCCCCCCCGGGCCGAGAGCAGTACTTC
13,few,TRBV29-1,.,TRBJ2-5,CSVMDPIRETQYF,TGCAGCGTTATGGACCCCATCCGGGAGACCCAGTACTTC
17,.,TRBV15,TRBD1,TRBJ1-1,CATSRPRDRGQITEAFF,TGTGCCACCAGCAGACCCCGGGACAGGGGGCAGATCACTGAAGCTTTCTTT
13,.,TRBV29-1,.,TRBJ1-1,CSVGGGMNTEAFF,TGCAGCGTTGGGGGGGGAATGAACACTGAAGCTTTCTTT
11,.,TRBV3-1/TRBV3-2,.,TRBJ2-7,CASSQEYEQYF,TGTGCCAGCAGCCAAGAATACGAGCAGTACTTC
14,once,TRBV7-9,.,TRBJ1-1,CASYSTGANTEAFF,TGTGCCAGCTACTCTACGGGGGCTAACACTGAAGCTTTCTTT
16,.,TRBV28,.,TRBJ1-4,CASSRTKGLKSEKLFF,TGTGCCAGCAGTCGTACTAAGGGGTTAAAGAGTGAAAAACTGTTTTTT
13,.,TRBV29-1,.,TRBJ1-2,CSVSASSNYGYTF,TGCAGCGTTTCGGCCAGCTCTAACTATGGCTACACCTTC
15,.,TRBV4-1,TRBD1,TRBJ1-5,CASSFPDRVGQPQHF,TGCGCCAGCAGCTTCCCGGACAGGGTGGGCCAGCCCCAGCATTTT
14,.,TRBV7-9,TRBD2,TRBJ2-3,CASILAESTDTQYF,TGTGCCAGCATACTAGCGGAAAGCACAGATACGCAGTATTTT
14,.,TRBV2,.,TRBJ1-2,CASSQRGVNYGYTF,TGTGCCAGCAGTCAACGCGGGGTTAACTATGGCTACACCTTC
16,.,TRBV9,.,TRBJ2-2,CASSVDPVGNTGELFF,TGTGCCAGCAGCGTAGACCCCGTGGGGAACACCGGGGAGCTGTTTTTT
13,once,TRBV7-2,.,TRBJ2-7,CASSPDASYEQYF,TGTGCCAGCAGCCCCGACGCCTCCTACGAGCAGTACTTC
14,.,TRBV21-1,.,TRBJ2-7,CASSNGAIAYEQYF,TGTGCCAGCAGCAATGGGGCCATCGCCTACGAGCAGTACTTC
12,.,TRBV12-3/TRBV12-4,.,TRBJ1-5,CASSYHEGPQHF,TGTGCCAGCAGTTACCATGAGGGGCCCCAGCATTTT
14,.,TRBV6-6,.,TRBJ1-5,CASRLENSNQPQHF,TGTGCCAGCAGGCTGGAAAATAGCAATCAGCCCCAGCATTTT